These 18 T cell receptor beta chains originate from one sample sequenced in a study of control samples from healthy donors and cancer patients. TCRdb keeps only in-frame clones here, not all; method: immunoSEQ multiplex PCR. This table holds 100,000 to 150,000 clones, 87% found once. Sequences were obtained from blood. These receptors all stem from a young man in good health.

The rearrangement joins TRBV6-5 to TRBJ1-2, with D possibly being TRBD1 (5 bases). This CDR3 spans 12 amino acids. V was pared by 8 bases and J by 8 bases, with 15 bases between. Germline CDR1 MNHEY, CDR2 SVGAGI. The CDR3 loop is CASSFGGEGYTF. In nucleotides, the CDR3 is TGTGCCAGCTCCTTTGGGGGTGAAGGCTACACCTTC.

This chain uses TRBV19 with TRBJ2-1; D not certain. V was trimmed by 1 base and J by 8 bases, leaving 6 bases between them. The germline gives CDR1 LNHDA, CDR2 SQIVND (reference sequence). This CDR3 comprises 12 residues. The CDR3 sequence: CASSIAAHEQFF. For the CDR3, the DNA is TGTGCCAGTAGTATAGCGGCTCATGAGCAGTTCTTC.

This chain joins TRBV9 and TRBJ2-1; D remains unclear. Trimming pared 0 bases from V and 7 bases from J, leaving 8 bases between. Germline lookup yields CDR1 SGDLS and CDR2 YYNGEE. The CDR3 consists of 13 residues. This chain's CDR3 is CASSVAAQNEQFF. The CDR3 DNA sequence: TGTGCCAGCAGCGTAGCGGCCCAGAATGAGCAGTTCTTC.

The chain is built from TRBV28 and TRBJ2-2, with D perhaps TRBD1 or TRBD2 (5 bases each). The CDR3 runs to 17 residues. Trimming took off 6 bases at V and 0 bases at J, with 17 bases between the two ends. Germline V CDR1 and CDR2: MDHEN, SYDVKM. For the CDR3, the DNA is TGTGCCAGCAGGGGGAGAACAGGATACGCGAACACCGGGGAGCTGTTTTTT. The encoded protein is CASRGRTGYANTGELFF. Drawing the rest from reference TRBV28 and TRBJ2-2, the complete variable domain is DVKVTQSSRYLVKRTGEKVFLECVQDMDHENMFWYRQDPGLGLRLIYFSYDVKMKEKGDIPEGYSVSREKKERFSLILESASTNQTSMYLCASRGRTGYANTGELFFGEGSRLTVL.

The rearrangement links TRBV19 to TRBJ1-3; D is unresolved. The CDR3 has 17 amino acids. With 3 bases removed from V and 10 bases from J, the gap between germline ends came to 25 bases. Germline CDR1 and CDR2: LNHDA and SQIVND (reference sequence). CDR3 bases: TGTGCCAGTAGTATCCGGCAGGTAGCTTCTCTGGAAACAACCATATATTTT. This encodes CASSIRQVASLETTIYF.

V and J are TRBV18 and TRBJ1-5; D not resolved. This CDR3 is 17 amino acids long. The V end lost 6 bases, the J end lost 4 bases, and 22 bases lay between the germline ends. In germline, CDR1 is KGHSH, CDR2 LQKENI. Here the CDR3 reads CASSSLGLGQRNQPQHF. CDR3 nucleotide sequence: TGTGCCAGCTCTTCTCTGGGTCTGGGCCAGAGGAATCAGCCCCAGCATTTT.

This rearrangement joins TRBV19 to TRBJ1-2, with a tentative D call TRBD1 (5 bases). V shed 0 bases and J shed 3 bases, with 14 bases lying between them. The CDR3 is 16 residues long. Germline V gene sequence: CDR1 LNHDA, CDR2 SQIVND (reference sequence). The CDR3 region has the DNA TGTGCCAGTAGTATAGATCAGAGACAGATGCACTATGGCTACACCTTC. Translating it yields CASSIDQRQMHYGYTF. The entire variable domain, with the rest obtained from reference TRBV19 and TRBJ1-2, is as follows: DGGITQSPKYLFRKEGQNVTLSCEQNLNHDAMYWYRQDPGQGLRLIYYSQIVNDFQKGDIAEGYSVSREKKESFPLTVTSAQKNPTAFYLCASSIDQRQMHYGYTFGSGTRLTVV.

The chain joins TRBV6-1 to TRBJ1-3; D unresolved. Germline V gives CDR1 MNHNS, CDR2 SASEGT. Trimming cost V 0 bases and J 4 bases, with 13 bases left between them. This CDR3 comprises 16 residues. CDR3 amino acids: CASSEAVLPKGNTIYF. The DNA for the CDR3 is TGTGCCAGCAGTGAAGCGGTTCTCCCCAAGGGAAACACCATATATTTT.

CDR3 region: CASSAKGRSDSYEQYF. CDR3 bases: TGTGCCAGCAGCGCCAAAGGGCGATCTGACTCCTACGAGCAGTACTTC. The chain carries TRBV7-6 and TRBJ2-7; D uncertain. The CDR3 spans 16 residues. Germline-derived CDR1 and CDR2 are SGHVS and FNYEAQ. Trimming stripped 5 bases from V and 0 bases from J, with 17 bases between.

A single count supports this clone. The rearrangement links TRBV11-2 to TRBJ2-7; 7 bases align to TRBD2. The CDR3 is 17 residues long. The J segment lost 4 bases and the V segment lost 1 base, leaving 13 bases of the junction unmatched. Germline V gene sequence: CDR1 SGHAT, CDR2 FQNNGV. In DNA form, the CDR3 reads TGTGCCAGCAGCTTAGGCGGTAGAGCGGGAAGTTTGTACGAGCAGTACTTC. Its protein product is CASSLGGRAGSLYEQYF. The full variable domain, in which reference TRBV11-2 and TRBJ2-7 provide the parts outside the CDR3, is EAGVAQSPRYKIIEKRQSVAFWCNPISGHATLYWYQQILGQGPKLLIQFQNNGVVDDSQLPKDRFSAERLKGVDSTLKIQPAKLEDSAVYLCASSLGGRAGSLYEQYFGPGTRLTVT.

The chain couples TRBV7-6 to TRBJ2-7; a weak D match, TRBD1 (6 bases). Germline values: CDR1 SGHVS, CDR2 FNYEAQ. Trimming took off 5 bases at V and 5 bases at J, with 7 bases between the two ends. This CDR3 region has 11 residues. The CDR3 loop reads CASSNRDEQYF. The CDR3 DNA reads TGTGCCAGCAGCAACAGGGACGAGCAGTACTTC.

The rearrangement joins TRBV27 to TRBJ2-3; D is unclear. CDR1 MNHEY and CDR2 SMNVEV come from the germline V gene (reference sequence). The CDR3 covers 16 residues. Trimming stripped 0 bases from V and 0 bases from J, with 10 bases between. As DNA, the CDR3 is TGTGCCAGCAGTTTATCGCTGCCTTCTAGCACAGATACGCAGTATTTT. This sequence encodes CASSLSLPSSTDTQYF.

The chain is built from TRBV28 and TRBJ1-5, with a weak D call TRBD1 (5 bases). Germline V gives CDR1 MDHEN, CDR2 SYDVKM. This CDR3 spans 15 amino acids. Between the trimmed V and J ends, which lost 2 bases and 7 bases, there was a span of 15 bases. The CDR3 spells CASSLPRDDNQPQHF. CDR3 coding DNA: TGTGCCAGCAGTTTACCCCGGGACGATAACCAGCCCCAGCATTTT.

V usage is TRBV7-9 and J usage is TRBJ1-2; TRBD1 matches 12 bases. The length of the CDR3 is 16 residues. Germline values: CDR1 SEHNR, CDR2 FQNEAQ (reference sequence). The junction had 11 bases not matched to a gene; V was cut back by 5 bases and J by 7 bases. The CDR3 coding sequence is TGTGCCAGCAGCCCGGACACGGGACAGGGGGCGAGTGGCTACACCTTC. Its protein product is CASSPDTGQGASGYTF.

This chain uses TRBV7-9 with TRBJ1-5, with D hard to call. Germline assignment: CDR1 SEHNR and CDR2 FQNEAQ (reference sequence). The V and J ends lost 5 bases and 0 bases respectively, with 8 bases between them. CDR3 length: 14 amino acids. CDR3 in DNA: TGTGCCAGCAGCCCCGGGCATAGCAATCAGCCCCAGCATTTT. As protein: CASSPGHSNQPQHF.

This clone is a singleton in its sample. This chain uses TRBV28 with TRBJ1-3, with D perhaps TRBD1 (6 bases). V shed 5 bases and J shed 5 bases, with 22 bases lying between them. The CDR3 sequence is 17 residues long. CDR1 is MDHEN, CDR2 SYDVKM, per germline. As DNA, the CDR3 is TGTGCCAGCAGTCAATTTCCCCCGTCGGGGGCGCGAAACACCATATATTTT. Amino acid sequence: CASSQFPPSGARNTIYF.

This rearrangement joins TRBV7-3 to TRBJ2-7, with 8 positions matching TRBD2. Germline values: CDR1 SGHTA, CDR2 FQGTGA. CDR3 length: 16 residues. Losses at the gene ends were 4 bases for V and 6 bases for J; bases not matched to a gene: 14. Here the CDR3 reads CASSSRPGTSLSEQYF. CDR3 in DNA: TGTGCCAGCAGCTCCCGACCCGGGACTAGTTTGAGCGAGCAGTACTTC.

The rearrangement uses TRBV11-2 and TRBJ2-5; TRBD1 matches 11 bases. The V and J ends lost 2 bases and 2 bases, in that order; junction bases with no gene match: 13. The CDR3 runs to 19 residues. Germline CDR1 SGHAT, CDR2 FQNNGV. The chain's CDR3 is CASSLTSGTGGSLQETQYF. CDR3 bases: TGTGCCAGCAGCTTAACCTCCGGGACAGGGGGGTCCCTACAAGAGACCCAGTACTTC.